Listed below are T cell receptor beta chains from one sample, sequenced in a study of blood T cell repertoires in COVID-19. The data were produced by immunoSEQ multiplex PCR, yet TCRdb's version contains in-frame clones alone and is incomplete. The table lists 250,000 or so clones, roughly 89% of them singletons. Sequencing input: peripheral blood. The receptors shown here come from a woman aged 60-75 years with COVID-19, enrolled during active disease. Each CDR3 is given with its conserved first and last residue. D genes are given only for firm matches. Rows give clone size only sometimes, using once, few, many, or a class for an expanded clone.

abundance	d_gene	v_gene	j_gene	CDR3nt	CDR3aa
-	TRBD1	TRBV5-5	TRBJ2-1	TGTGCCAGCAGCTCGGGACAGGGGACCTACAATGAGCAGTTCTTC	CASSSGQGTYNEQFF
-	-	TRBV12-1	TRBJ1-4	TGTGCCAGCAGCTTGCGGGGACAGGGCAGTGAAAAACTGTTTTTT	CASSLRGQGSEKLFF
-	-	TRBV5-4	TRBJ1-1	TGTGCCAGCAAAAATCAGGGTCTAGTTAACACTGAAGCTTTCTTT	CASKNQGLVNTEAFF
-	-	TRBV5-4	TRBJ1-6	TGTGCCAGCAGAGTTGCGGCCTCCTCTTCACCCCTCCACTTT	CASRVAASSSPLHF
few	-	TRBV6-5	TRBJ1-5	TGTGCCAGCAGGATATCGGGGGGCGTGCAGCCCCAGCATTTT	CASRISGGVQPQHF
once	TRBD2	TRBV7-2	TRBJ2-5	TGTGCCAGCAGCCCCTCCCTAACTAGCGGCCAAGAGACCCAGTACTTC	CASSPSLTSGQETQYF
-	TRBD1	TRBV4-2	TRBJ1-4	TGTGCCAGCAGCCGAGGACAGGGCGGTGAAAAACTGTTTTTT	CASSRGQGGEKLFF
-	TRBD2	TRBV4-2	TRBJ2-3	TGTGCCAGCAGCCAAGAGATCAACCAGCGGGGGCCACCTCGGATGGATACGCAGTATTTT	CASSQEINQRGPPRMDTQYF
-	-	TRBV7-9	TRBJ2-7	TGTGCCAGCAGCTTACCGAGCTCCTACGAGCAGTACTTC	CASSLPSSYEQYF
-	-	TRBV27	TRBJ1-5	TGTGCCAGCACCCCGTGGGCTGGGAGCAATCAGCCCCAGCATTTT	CASTPWAGSNQPQHF
-	-	TRBV18	TRBJ1-2	TGTGCCAGCTCACCACCCCTAGGGGGGGCCAACGGCTACACCTTC	CASSPPLGGANGYTF
-	-	TRBV2	TRBJ2-7	TGTGCCAGCAGAGCAACAGGGTCCCAATACGAGCAGTACTTC	CASRATGSQYEQYF
-	-	TRBV4-3	TRBJ2-3	TGCGCCAGCAGCCAGAGCGGGACACCTATGAATACGCAGTATTTT	CASSQSGTPMNTQYF
-	-	TRBV25-1	TRBJ1-2	TGTGCCAGTAAAGAATGGGGGGGCGCGGGAGGCTACACCTTC	CASKEWGGAGGYTF
-	-	TRBV5-5	TRBJ1-6	TGTGCCAGCAGCTTCGACAGTGGTGGTTCACCCCTCCACTTT	CASSFDSGGSPLHF
-	TRBD1	TRBV9	TRBJ1-6	TGTGCCAGCAGCGCGTCCGGGACAGGCAAGGCACCCCTCCACTTT	CASSASGTGKAPLHF
-	TRBD2	TRBV6-1	TRBJ2-1	TGTGCCAGCAGTGAGTCGGGAGGATTCAATGAGCAGTTCTTC	CASSESGGFNEQFF
once	-	TRBV4-2	TRBJ2-2	TGTGCCAGCAGCCTGTATCAGGGGAACACCGGGGAGCTGTTTTTT	CASSLYQGNTGELFF
-	-	TRBV3-1/TRBV3-2	TRBJ1-1	TGTGCCAGCAGTACCCCCGGGGGAAACACTGAAGCTTTCTTT	CASSTPGGNTEAFF
-	-	TRBV7-2	TRBJ1-1	TGTGCCAGCAGGGCCGGACAGAACACTGAAGCTTTCTTT	CASRAGQNTEAFF